The entry below gives a single T cell receptor (beta chain) sequence along with its context. Original processing notes: Researchers report that nucleated cell counts were estimated from reference gene primer amplification. Profiling relied on immunoSEQ multiplex PCR, and the TCRdb table lists in-frame clones only, not all of them. V, J and clone size derive from that table, while D and trimming were established from the DNA sequence. The sample lists roughly 24,000 clones, approximately 90% occurring once. This sample was taken from a study of blood T cell repertoires in COVID-19. Study-level information: From the United States, Italy and Spain came samples of acute and convalescent COVID-19. PBMCs, B-cell-depleted T cells, or T cells provided the cDNA or gDNA that made up the material.

There are 14 residues in the CDR3. The ends lost 4 bases at V and 4 bases at J; junction bases unmatched: 6. The germline CDR1 and CDR2 sequences are SGDLS and YYNGEE. This TCR was sampled from a human donor in a cohort sampled during active COVID-19. V is TRBV9 and J is TRBJ1-1, with 8 bases lining up with TRBD1. The sample comprised peripheral blood. CDR3 in amino acids: CASSRRTGSTEAFF. As DNA, the CDR3 is TGTGCCAGCAGCCGGAGGACAGGGTCCACTGAAGCTTTCTTT.